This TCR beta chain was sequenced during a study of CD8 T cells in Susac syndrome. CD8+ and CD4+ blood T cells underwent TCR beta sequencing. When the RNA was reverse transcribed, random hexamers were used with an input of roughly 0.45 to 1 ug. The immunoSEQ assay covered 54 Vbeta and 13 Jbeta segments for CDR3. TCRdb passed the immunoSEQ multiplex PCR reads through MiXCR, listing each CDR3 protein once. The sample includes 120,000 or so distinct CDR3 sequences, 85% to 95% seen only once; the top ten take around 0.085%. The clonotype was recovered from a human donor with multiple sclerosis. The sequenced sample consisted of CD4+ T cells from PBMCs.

For the CDR3, the DNA is TGTGCCAGCAGCTTCGGACGGCGAGATACGCAGTATTTT. This encodes CASSFGRRDTQYF. The V call is TRBV5-6, the J call TRBJ2-3; D uncertain. Germline CDR1 SGHDT, CDR2 YYEEEE. The CDR3 covers 13 residues. V lost 2 bases and J 5 bases, leaving 9 bases between the germline ends. The full variable domain, rest sourced from reference TRBV5-6 and TRBJ2-3, is DAGVTQSPTHLIKTRGQQVTLRCSPKSGHDTVSWYQQALGQGPQFIFQYYEEEERQRGNFPDRFSGHQFPNYSSELNVNALLLGDSALYLCASSFGRRDTQYFGPGTRLTVL.